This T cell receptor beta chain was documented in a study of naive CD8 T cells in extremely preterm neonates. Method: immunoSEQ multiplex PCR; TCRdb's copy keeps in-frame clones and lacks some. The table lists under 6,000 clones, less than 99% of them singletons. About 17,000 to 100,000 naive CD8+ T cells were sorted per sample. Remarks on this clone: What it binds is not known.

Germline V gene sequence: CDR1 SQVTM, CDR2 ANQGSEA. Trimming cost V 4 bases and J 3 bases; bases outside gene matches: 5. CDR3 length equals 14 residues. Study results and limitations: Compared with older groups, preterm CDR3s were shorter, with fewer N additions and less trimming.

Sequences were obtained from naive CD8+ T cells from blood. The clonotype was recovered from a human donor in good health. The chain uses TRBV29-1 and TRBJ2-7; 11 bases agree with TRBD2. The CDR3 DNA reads TGCAGCGTTGGGCGACTAGCGGGAAACTACGAGCAGTACTTC. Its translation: CSVGRLAGNYEQYF.